The rows below give T cell receptor beta chains drawn from one sample of a study of beta chain features in type 1 diabetes. Clones were sequenced by immunoSEQ multiplex PCR, and TCRdb holds only the in-frame ones, with some missing. This sample has around 70,000 clones; more than 45% occur once, and the top ten carry roughly 0.7%. Sequencing was done on a sample of central memory CD4+ T cells from blood. All receptors derive from a man under 40 with type 1 diabetes. The CDR3 runs from the conserved cysteine through the conserved F or W. Expanded clones get a size class; other rows say once, few or many, or leave the size out.

TRBJ1-3 . TRBV19 CASSSGQGGNTIYF
TRBJ2-5 few TRBV10-2 CASSEVSGGEETQYF
TRBJ1-6 few TRBV19 CATRDESYNSPLHF
TRBJ2-3 . TRBV4-2 CASSQSLAGGGDTQYF
TRBJ2-7 few TRBV5-4 CASRMDRAASEQYF
TRBJ2-7 . TRBV29-1 CSVPGTGTGGSYEQYF
TRBJ2-5 few TRBV4-2 CASSQGTSGGTKTQYF
TRBJ1-4 . TRBV5-4 CASSLADGNEKLFF
TRBJ2-7 . TRBV11-3 CASSLGQGAYEQYF
TRBJ2-4 . TRBV30 CAWGSGKKNIQYF
TRBJ2-7 once TRBV5-1 CASSLAPGPTYEQYF
TRBJ2-6 . TRBV5-1 CASSITSGISGANVLTF
TRBJ1-5 . TRBV2 CASSLITGVSQPQHF
TRBJ2-3 few TRBV6-5 CASSYPGADTQYF
TRBJ2-2 . TRBV30 CAWSQSEGGELFF
TRBJ2-7 once TRBV5-5 CASSLGRDTHYEQYF
TRBJ1-1 few TRBV2 CASSEPRDRPNTEAFF
TRBJ1-2 . TRBV11-2 CASSGDRGYGYTF
TRBJ1-4 few TRBV7-9 CASSFLSPYNEKLFF
TRBJ2-6 . TRBV28 CASRITGGSGANVLTF
TRBJ1-1 . TRBV13 CASSRTGGIISEAFF
TRBJ2-7 . TRBV6-5 CASSRGGYEQYF
TRBJ1-2 . TRBV7-9 CASSLVRGTAITF
TRBJ2-5 . TRBV25-1 CASSEAGTGGVRETQYF
TRBJ2-2 . TRBV4-1 CASSPGHGPNTGELFF
TRBJ2-7 . TRBV5-4 CASSLPGTGSSYEQYF
TRBJ2-1 few TRBV19 CASSIKLAGGYEQFF
TRBJ1-4 few TRBV2 CASIRGFGEKLFF
TRBJ2-7 few TRBV27 CASSWALMGGYEQYF
TRBJ2-1 . TRBV19 CASSRRDNEQFF
TRBJ1-6 . TRBV9 CASSEGEGTLHF
TRBJ1-5 . TRBV29-1 CSVEPGGGQPQHF
TRBJ2-3 few TRBV29-1 CSVDMQDSTDTQYF
TRBJ1-2 few TRBV7-8 CASSPDIYGYTF
TRBJ2-3 . TRBV5-8 CASSLGRGGPSTDTQYF
TRBJ2-7 . TRBV7-9 CASTTLGTSYYEQYF
TRBJ2-2 . TRBV12-5 CASGLGNTGELFF
TRBJ1-1 . TRBV7-9 CASSRGRQAGTEAFF
TRBJ1-4 few TRBV30 CAWSRDSNEKLFF